Presented here are 28 T cell receptor beta chains from one specimen sequenced in a study of radiotherapy plus CTLA-4 blockade in lung cancer. Generated by immunoSEQ multiplex PCR, the TCRdb table keeps only in-frame clones and is missing some. The profile shows approximately 39,000 clones, roughly two thirds of them singletons. Sequenced here: peripheral blood, sampled from a patient treated with radiotherapy plus ipilimumab. Receptors were obtained from a human donor with non-small cell lung cancer who had stable disease on radiotherapy plus ipilimumab.

CDR3 coding DNA: TGTGCCAGTAGTATAGATCTCAGGGGCGCGACTTCTCTCTATGGCTACACCTTC. Protein: CASSIDLRGATSLYGYTF. The V gene is TRBV19, the J gene TRBJ1-2; D perhaps matches TRBD1 (6 bases). V lost 0 bases and J 4 bases, leaving 21 bases between the germline ends. The CDR3 contains 18 residues. Germline-derived CDR1 and CDR2 are LNHDA and SQIVND (reference sequence). The variable domain in full, completed from reference TRBV19 and TRBJ1-2, reads DGGITQSPKYLFRKEGQNVTLSCEQNLNHDAMYWYRQDPGQGLRLIYYSQIVNDFQKGDIAEGYSVSREKKESFPLTVTSAQKNPTAFYLCASSIDLRGATSLYGYTFGSGTRLTVV.

The chain uses TRBV7-6 and TRBJ2-7; D is uncertain. CDR3 length equals 12 residues. V gave up 5 bases and J gave up 0 bases, with 5 bases separating them. Germline assignment: CDR1 SGHVS and CDR2 FNYEAQ. The CDR3 DNA reads as TGTGCCAGCAGCGACAACTCCTACGAGCAGTACTTC. Its translation is CASSDNSYEQYF.

The genes are TRBV2 and TRBJ1-1; 7 bases line up with TRBD1. Germline assignment: CDR1 SNHLY and CDR2 FYNNEI. After removal of 10 bases from V and 0 bases from J, the junction contained 5 bases not matched to a gene. There are 13 residues in the CDR3. In DNA, the CDR3 is TGTGCCACGACGGGACAGTTGAACACTGAAGCTTTCTTT. This translates into CATTGQLNTEAFF.

This chain uses TRBV19 with TRBJ1-2; D ambiguous. Germline V gives CDR1 LNHDA, CDR2 SQIVND (reference sequence). The CDR3 extends over 14 amino acids. Trimming took off 3 bases at V and 2 bases at J, with 10 bases between the two ends. The CDR3 loop is CASSIYPENYGYTF. CDR3 DNA: TGTGCCAGTAGTATCTACCCGGAGAACTATGGCTACACCTTC.

The V gene is TRBV10-3, the J gene TRBJ1-1, with a tentative D call TRBD1 (5 bases). CDR3 size: 13 residues. Trimming cost V 8 bases and J 2 bases, with 12 bases left between them. Germline-derived CDR1 and CDR2 are ENHRY and SYGVKD. This CDR3 is CAIGGGTNTEAFF. As DNA, the CDR3 is TGTGCCATCGGCGGGGGAACCAACACTGAAGCTTTCTTT.

The V and J genes are TRBV2 and TRBJ2-1; perhaps TRBD1 as D (5 bases). V was shortened by 4 bases and J by 7 bases, with 11 bases between the two germline ends. This CDR3 contains 13 residues. CDR1 and CDR2 from the germline V gene are SNHLY and FYNNEI. DNA of the CDR3: TGTGCCAGCAGTGTAACCAGGGATAATGAGCAGTTCTTC. Amino acid sequence: CASSVTRDNEQFF.

This clone is a singleton in its sample. The chain recombines TRBV7-2 with TRBJ1-3; D ambiguous. In germline, CDR1 is SGHTA, CDR2 FQGNSA. The V gene lost 2 bases and the J gene lost 3 bases, with 5 bases spanning the gap. The CDR3 totals 13 residues. The CDR3, as DNA: TGTGCCAGCAGCTTATCTAGTGGAAACACCATATATTTT. Encoded protein: CASSLSSGNTIYF.

The V call is TRBV7-2, the J call TRBJ2-1, with a weak D call TRBD1 (6 bases). Trimming removed 4 bases at V and 0 bases at J, with 10 bases between. The CDR3 has 15 amino acids. Germline CDR1 and CDR2: SGHTA and FQGNSA. CDR3 nucleotides: TGTGCCAGCAGCTCGTGGACAGCCTCCTACAATGAGCAGTTCTTC. Protein product: CASSSWTASYNEQFF.

This clone came up once. The V gene is TRBV5-1, the J gene TRBJ1-2; 7 bases line up with TRBD1. Germline V gene sequence: CDR1 SGHRS, CDR2 YFSETQ. The V gene end was trimmed by 4 bases and the J gene end by 4 bases; junction bases not matched to a gene: 4. The CDR3 is made up of 13 amino acids. CDR3 nucleotides: TGCGCCAGCAGCGCGACAGGGATCTATGGCTACACCTTC. This gives the protein CASSATGIYGYTF. Full variable domain (outside the CDR3, taken from reference TRBV5-1 and TRBJ1-2): KAGVTQTPRYLIKTRGQQVTLSCSPISGHRSVSWYQQTPGQGLQFLFEYFSETQRNKGNFPGRFSGRQFSNSRSEMNVSTLELGDSALYLCASSATGIYGYTFGSGTRLTVV.

This clone was recorded only once. The genes are TRBV29-1 and TRBJ1-5; TRBD1 matches 7 bases. Germline CDR1 reads SQVTM; CDR2 reads ANQGSEA. With V trimmed by 4 bases and J by 5 bases, 5 bases remained unmatched. The CDR3 sequence is 13 residues long. CDR3 sequence (DNA): TGCAGCGTTGGCGACAGGGAGGATCAGCCCCAGCATTTT. This translates into CSVGDREDQPQHF.

V and J are TRBV7-8 and TRBJ2-7; maybe TRBD1 (6 bases). V gave up 5 bases and J gave up 4 bases, with 12 bases separating them. This CDR3 contains 13 residues. Germline loops: CDR1 SGHVS, CDR2 FQNEAQ. CDR3 protein: CASSTQGGYEQYF. In DNA, the CDR3 is TGTGCCAGCAGCACACAGGGTGGGTACGAGCAGTACTTC.

V is TRBV28 and J is TRBJ2-7, with a weak D call TRBD1 (5 bases). CDR1 is MDHEN, CDR2 SYDVKM, per germline. This CDR3 is 13 amino acids long. Trimming took off 4 bases at V and 4 bases at J, with 11 bases between the two ends. DNA of the CDR3: TGTGCCAGCAGTTCCCCGGCAGGGTACGAGCAGTACTTC. It codes for CASSSPAGYEQYF.

The CDR3: CASSLQENTEAFF. The CDR3 nucleotides are TGTGCCAGCAGCTTACAGGAAAACACTGAAGCTTTCTTT. The rearrangement uses TRBV7-8 and TRBJ1-1; D call uncertain. Per germline, CDR1 SGHVS and CDR2 FQNEAQ. This CDR3 is built from 13 residues. The germline V and J ends were trimmed by 2 bases and 2 bases, with 6 bases remaining between them. Combining the CDR3 with reference TRBV7-8 and TRBJ1-1 gives the whole variable domain GAGVSQSPRYKVAKRGQDVALRCDPISGHVSLFWYQQALGQGPEFLTYFQNEAQLDKSGLPSDRFFAERPEGSVSTLKIQRTQQEDSAVYLCASSLQENTEAFFGQGTRLTVV.

The chain combines TRBV7-9 with TRBJ1-1; D is possibly TRBD1 (6 bases). Germline loops: CDR1 SEHNR, CDR2 FQNEAQ (reference sequence). Trimming took 7 bases from V and 2 from J, leaving 17 bases between them. The CDR3 sequence is 15 residues long. In DNA form, the CDR3 reads TGTGCCAGCACCTATACATGGACAGATAACACTGAAGCTTTCTTT. It is translated as CASTYTWTDNTEAFF.

CDR3 residues: CSVDHAGAAYGYTF. The CDR3 region has the DNA TGCAGCGTTGATCACGCAGGGGCTGCCTATGGCTACACCTTC. V gene TRBV29-1 combines with J gene TRBJ1-2; D perhaps matches TRBD1 (6 bases). V dropped 3 bases and J dropped 4 bases, with 15 bases sitting between them. Germline lookup yields CDR1 SQVTM and CDR2 ANQGSEA. The CDR3 loop spans 14 amino acids.

V is TRBV7-9 and J is TRBJ1-2; the D is unclear. The CDR3 is 13 amino acids. Germline V gene lookup returns CDR1 SEHNR and CDR2 FQNEAQ (reference sequence). V was shortened by 2 bases and J by 3 bases, with 7 bases between the two germline ends. DNA for the CDR3: TGTGCCAGCAGCTTATGGGCAGACTATGGCTACACCTTC. Its protein product is CASSLWADYGYTF.

In its sample, this clone was seen a few times. The genes are TRBV19 and TRBJ2-3; TRBD1 aligns across 10 bases. Germline-derived CDR1 and CDR2 are LNHDA and SQIVND (reference sequence). This CDR3 has 15 residues. Unmatched junction bases numbered 10, after V lost 8 bases and J lost 5 bases. The CDR3 loop is CASRRGTGEGDTQYF. CDR3 nucleotide sequence: TGTGCCAGTCGGAGGGGGACAGGGGAGGGAGATACGCAGTATTTT.

The chain is built from TRBV25-1 and TRBJ2-3, with 7 nucleotides matching TRBD1. This CDR3 has 14 residues. The V segment lost 8 bases and the J segment 1 base; nucleotides outside the gene matches: 6. Germline loops: CDR1 MGHDK, CDR2 SYGVNS. CDR3 bases: TGTGCCAGCCAGAGGGGGCATGGCACAGATACGCAGTATTTT. Its translation is CASQRGHGTDTQYF.

V usage is TRBV2 and J usage is TRBJ1-1, with D uncertain. V was shortened by 5 bases and J by 4 bases, with 5 bases between the two germline ends. Germline CDR1 and CDR2: SNHLY and FYNNEI. The CDR3 loop spans 11 amino acids. CDR3 coding DNA: TGTGCCAGCAGTTTACTCACTGAAGCTTTCTTT. Translating it yields CASSLLTEAFF.

This clone was detected a few times. This rearrangement joins TRBV5-1 to TRBJ2-5; maybe TRBD1 (5 bases). CDR3 length equals 13 residues. Between the trimmed V and J ends, which lost 0 bases and 5 bases, there was a span of 8 bases. CDR1 and CDR2 from the germline V gene are SGHRS and YFSETQ. The CDR3, as DNA: TGCGCCAGCAGCTTGGGGGGCGCGGAGACCCAGTACTTC. Protein product: CASSLGGAETQYF.

The chain recombines TRBV7-9 with TRBJ2-7; TRBD2 might be the D (5 bases). Looked up from germline, CDR1 is SEHNR and CDR2 is FQNEAQ (reference sequence). V dropped 1 base and J dropped 8 bases, with 9 bases sitting between them. The CDR3 is 12 amino acids. The CDR3 DNA reads as TGTGCCAGCAGCTTAGATGAGGGAAAGCAGTACTTC. It codes for CASSLDEGKQYF.

In its sample, this clone was seen once. V is TRBV7-8 and J is TRBJ1-1; no clear D gene. The CDR3 length is 16 residues. The V gene lost 2 bases and the J gene lost 1 base, with 14 bases spanning the gap. Germline V lookup: CDR1 SGHVS, CDR2 FQNEAQ. The CDR3 here is CASSLPLPSGNTEAFF. For the CDR3, the DNA is TGTGCCAGCAGCTTACCGCTTCCATCAGGGAACACTGAAGCTTTCTTT.

The chain carries TRBV27 and TRBJ1-1; possible D gene TRBD1, 6 bases. The CDR3 sequence is 12 residues long. V dropped 5 bases and J dropped 11 bases, with 15 bases sitting between them. CDR1 is MNHEY, CDR2 SMNVEV, per germline (reference sequence). The CDR3 sequence: CASSRGGREAFF. CDR3 sequence (DNA): TGTGCCAGCAGTCGGGGGGGGCGGGAGGCTTTCTTT.

The rearrangement links TRBV11-3 to TRBJ2-5; 9 bases fit TRBD1. Germline lookup yields CDR1 SGHNT and CDR2 YENEEA. The CDR3 is 17 amino acids. With 4 bases clipped from V and 4 bases from J, the junction kept 13 bases outside the gene matches. As DNA, the CDR3 is TGTGCCAGCAGCTCTGGACAGGGGCAAGTTAATGGAGAGACCCAGTACTTC. Its protein is CASSSGQGQVNGETQYF.

The V gene is TRBV18, the J gene TRBJ2-3, with 9 bases identical to TRBD2. V trimming: 3 bases; J trimming: 4 bases; junction bases outside the gene matches: 5. CDR1 and CDR2 from the germline V gene are KGHSH and LQKENI. This CDR3 is built from 15 residues. The CDR3 coding sequence is TGTGCCAGCTCACCCGCAGCGGGGGGCTCAGATACGCAGTATTTT. This translates into CASSPAAGGSDTQYF.

The chain employs TRBV15 and TRBJ2-1; 13 positions agree with TRBD2. CDR3 length equals 16 residues. V was pared by 1 base and J by 6 bases, with 3 bases of the junction left unmatched. Germline values: CDR1 LNHNV, CDR2 YYDKDF (reference sequence). DNA for the CDR3: TGTGCCACCAGCAGAGGGACTAGCGGGGGAATCAATGAGCAGTTCTTC. Encoded protein: CATSRGTSGGINEQFF.

This chain joins TRBV7-2 and TRBJ1-5, with unresolved D. Trimming pared 1 base from V and 4 bases from J, leaving 5 bases between. Germline V gene sequence: CDR1 SGHTA, CDR2 FQGNSA. This CDR3 is built from 13 residues. CDR3 nucleotides: TGTGCCAGCAGCTTAGAACTGAATCAGCCCCAGCATTTT. This translates into CASSLELNQPQHF.

Points on this clone: The junction differs from germline at one of its ends, possibly a read error. This sequence joins TRBV6-1 and TRBJ2-7; 8 bases are a match to TRBD2. This CDR3 is 15 amino acids long. The germline V gene has CDR1 MNHNS and CDR2 SASEGT. The CDR3 DNA follows: TGTGCCAGCACTGAAGCGGGGGCCGTAGTCTACGAGCAGTACTTC. Translating gives CASTEAGAVVYEQYF.